Sequencing of this T cell receptor beta chain was carried out in a study of cytomegalovirus exposure and HLA in healthy donors. V lost 5 bases and J lost 2, with 8 bases in between. CDR3 length equals 13 residues. Per germline, CDR1 MNHEY and CDR2 SVGAGI. PCR involved 60 Vbeta and 13 Jbeta primers. Measured with immunoSEQ multiplex PCR; TCRdb has only the in-frame clones, and not every one. The table lists 99,000 or so clones, 10% of them singletons. This sequence originates from a man aged 40-49 years in good health and CMV-seropositive. The sequencing input was PBMCs. The chain recombines TRBV6-5 with TRBJ2-3, with D possibly matching TRBD1 (5 bases). CDR3 sequence reads: CASSRQFTDTQYF. The CDR3 DNA reads as TGTGCCAGCAGTAGACAGTTCACAGATACGCAGTATTTT.